Shown below are 27 T cell receptor beta chains from a single sample sequenced in a study of blood T cell repertoires in COVID-19. Sequencing was performed with immunoSEQ multiplex PCR; in TCRdb, only in-frame clones are kept and a portion is missing. The repertoire holds hundreds of thousands of clones, with approximately 88% as singletons. Sequencing input: peripheral blood. These receptors were collected from a woman in her twenties or thirties with COVID-19, enrolled during active disease.

Only a few counts were recorded for this clone. The chain employs TRBV7-2 and TRBJ2-5; D is possibly TRBD1 (6 bases). Germline V gene data show CDR1 as SGHTA and CDR2 as FQGNSA. The CDR3 length is 15 residues. V lost 1 base to trimming and J lost 5 bases, with 14 bases between them. The CDR3 nucleotides read TGTGCCAGCAGCTTAGGATCGGGCAGGGGTGAGACCCAGTACTTC. Amino acid sequence: CASSLGSGRGETQYF.

The V and J genes are TRBV5-1 and TRBJ1-2; TRBD1 matches 8 bases. CDR1 SGHRS and CDR2 YFSETQ come from the germline V gene. The CDR3 runs to 18 residues. V was clipped by 0 bases and J by 4 bases; unmatched bases: 14. The chain's CDR3 is CASSLGAGQGLPGYGYTF. The CDR3 region has the DNA TGCGCCAGCAGCTTGGGAGCAGGACAGGGTCTTCCGGGCTATGGCTACACCTTC.

This clone was seen a single time. The chain has TRBV11-3 and TRBJ1-3, with D tentatively TRBD1 (5 bases). Trimming pared 5 bases from V and 0 bases from J, leaving 5 bases between. Germline V gene lookup returns CDR1 SGHNT and CDR2 YENEEA. The CDR3 length is 13 residues. For the CDR3, the DNA is TGTGCCAGCAGCAGGGGCTCTGGAAACACCATATATTTT. Translation gives CASSRGSGNTIYF.

The V and J genes are TRBV2 and TRBJ2-7; D gene ambiguous. This CDR3 contains 11 residues. Trimming took off 8 bases at V and 2 bases at J, with 7 bases between the two ends. CDR1 SNHLY and CDR2 FYNNEI come from the germline V gene. The CDR3, as DNA: TGTGCCAGCCGCGCCGCCTACGAGCAGTACGTC. This codes for CASRAAYEQYV.

J is TRBJ1-5 and V is TRBV5-1; tentative D call: TRBD1 (5 bases). The V and J ends lost 4 bases and 2 bases respectively, with 13 bases between them. CDR1 is SGHRS, CDR2 YFSETQ, per germline. This CDR3 contains 15 residues. CDR3 sequence (DNA): TGCGCCAGCAGCCGGGGGGACGTGGGCAATCAGCCCCAGCATTTT. This codes for CASSRGDVGNQPQHF. The full variable domain, completed using reference TRBV5-1 and TRBJ1-5, is KAGVTQTPRYLIKTRGQQVTLSCSPISGHRSVSWYQQTPGQGLQFLFEYFSETQRNKGNFPGRFSGRQFSNSRSEMNVSTLELGDSALYLCASSRGDVGNQPQHFGDGTRLSIL.

The CDR3 sequence is CARQGVEQYV. For the CDR3, the DNA is TGCGCCAGACAGGGTGTCGAGCAGTACGTC. This rearrangement joins TRBV23-1 to TRBJ2-7, with D tentatively TRBD1 (6 bases). TRBV23-1 is flagged as an ORF with uncertain function. The CDR3 has 10 amino acids. Trimming took 9 bases from V and 6 from J, leaving 9 bases between them.

The V and J genes are TRBV5-4 and TRBJ2-3, with 7 positions matching TRBD1. Per germline, CDR1 SGHNT and CDR2 YYREEE (reference sequence). V lost 4 bases and J lost 1; bases outside the gene matches: 9. This CDR3 contains 16 residues. The DNA for the CDR3 is TGTGCCAGCAGCCACCCCGGGACAGACGGCACAGATACGCAGTATTTT. This sequence encodes CASSHPGTDGTDTQYF.

This clone was detected only once. The V gene is TRBV11-2, the J gene TRBJ1-1, with a possible D match to TRBD1 (5 bases). The CDR3 is made up of 13 amino acids. Per germline, CDR1 SGHAT and CDR2 FQNNGV. V gave up 5 bases and J gave up 8 bases, with 15 bases separating them. CDR3 DNA: TGTGCCAGCAGCCCGGACTCGGGGGACGAAGCTTTCTTT. Residues: CASSPDSGDEAFF.

This chain uses TRBV19 with TRBJ1-3, with D possibly TRBD1 on 6 matching bases. Between the trimmed V and J ends, which lost 7 bases and 2 bases, there was a span of 15 bases. The CDR3 extends over 15 amino acids. The germline CDR1 and CDR2 sequences are LNHDA and SQIVND (reference sequence). CDR3 sequence (DNA): TGTGCCAGTACTCCCAGGGGTAAAACTGGAAACACCATATATTTT. It yields the protein CASTPRGKTGNTIYF.

The chain links TRBV9 to TRBJ2-1; 7 nucleotides line up with TRBD2. From germline, CDR1 is SGDLS and CDR2 YYNGEE. With V trimmed by 4 bases and J by 6 bases, 13 bases remained unmatched. This CDR3 region has 16 residues. The CDR3 sequence is CASSSRGRGPVNEQFF. The CDR3 DNA sequence: TGTGCCAGCAGCTCCCGCGGGAGAGGGCCAGTCAATGAGCAGTTCTTC.

CDR3 sequence (DNA): TGTGCCAGCAGCCCTCAACAGTACCCTAATGAAAAACTGTTTTTT. Protein: CASSPQQYPNEKLFF. The V call is TRBV5-6, the J call TRBJ1-4; D is undetermined. The CDR3 is made up of 15 amino acids. The V end was cut by 4 bases, the J end by 3 bases, with 13 bases between. Germline V gives CDR1 SGHDT, CDR2 YYEEEE. The full variable domain, with the rest looked up from reference TRBV5-6 and TRBJ1-4, is DAGVTQSPTHLIKTRGQQVTLRCSPKSGHDTVSWYQQALGQGPQFIFQYYEEEERQRGNFPDRFSGHQFPNYSSELNVNALLLGDSALYLCASSPQQYPNEKLFFGSGTQLSVL.

This clone showed up just once. V gene TRBV5-1 combines with J gene TRBJ1-6; no definite D call. The germline V gene encodes CDR1 SGHRS and CDR2 YFSETQ. This CDR3 is 14 amino acids long. V lost 5 bases, J lost 7 bases, and 13 bases lay in between. The CDR3 is CASRSEFGNSPLHF. The CDR3 nucleotides read TGCGCCAGCAGATCGGAGTTCGGGAATTCACCCCTCCACTTT.

The chain couples TRBV15 to TRBJ1-1, with D maybe TRBD1 (6 bases). Germline lookup yields CDR1 LNHNV and CDR2 YYDKDF (reference sequence). The CDR3 covers 13 residues. Trimming left V 4 bases short and J 6 bases short, with 12 bases between. CDR3 sequence (DNA): TGTGCCACCAGCACTGGGGGCGTCGCTGAAGCTTTCTTT. Protein: CATSTGGVAEAFF.

V gene TRBV25-1 combines with J gene TRBJ2-2; 8 nucleotides match TRBD1. V dropped 6 bases and J dropped 3; count of bases not matched to a gene: 6. Germline-derived CDR1 and CDR2 are MGHDK and SYGVNS. The CDR3 has 15 amino acids. The CDR3 DNA follows: TGTGCCAGCAGCCCTAGACAGGGGTACACCGGGGAGCTGTTTTTT. Its translation: CASSPRQGYTGELFF. The full variable domain, in which reference TRBV25-1 and TRBJ2-2 provide the parts outside the CDR3, is EADIYQTPRYLVIGTGKKITLECSQTMGHDKMYWYQQDPGMELHLIHYSYGVNSTEKGDLSSESTVSRIRTEHFPLTLESARPSHTSQYLCASSPRQGYTGELFFGEGSRLTVL.

A single count supports this clone. The chain couples TRBV7-8 to TRBJ1-2, with D maybe TRBD1 (5 bases). The CDR3 covers 13 residues. Germline V lookup: CDR1 SGHVS, CDR2 FQNEAQ. V was clipped by 1 base and J by 7 bases, with 10 bases between them. The CDR3 DNA is TGTGCCAGCAGCTTAGTATGGAGGGGTGGCTACACCTTC. This encodes CASSLVWRGGYTF.

A single count supports this clone. The chain recombines TRBV7-2 with TRBJ2-7, with 7 bases aligning to TRBD1. The germline V gene has CDR1 SGHTA and CDR2 FQGNSA. Trimming removed 6 bases from V and 0 bases from J; junction bases left unmatched: 5. CDR3 size: 14 residues. CDR3 in DNA: TGTGCCAGCAGTTGGACAGGTCCCTCCTACGAGCAGTACTTC. Its translation is CASSWTGPSYEQYF.

The chain links TRBV6-5 to TRBJ2-1; TRBD1 matches at 7 bases. This CDR3 has 14 residues. V lost 4 bases and J lost 1; bases outside the gene matches: 1. Looked up from germline, CDR1 is MNHEY and CDR2 is SVGAGI. CDR3 in amino acids: CASSLQGSYNEQFF. As DNA, the CDR3 is TGTGCCAGCAGTTTACAGGGGTCCTACAATGAGCAGTTCTTC.

This clone was seen a few times. This chain connects TRBV19 to TRBJ2-3, with 8 bases matching TRBD2. This CDR3 spans 15 amino acids. Trimming at V came to 6 bases and at J to 3 bases, leaving 8 bases not matched to a gene. Germline V lookup: CDR1 LNHDA, CDR2 SQIVND (reference sequence). DNA for the CDR3: TGTGCCAGTAGAAGAAGCGGGAGAGGAACAGATACGCAGTATTTT. This translates into CASRRSGRGTDTQYF.

This clone was observed a handful of times. The V gene is TRBV7-9, the J gene TRBJ2-3, with 7 bases identical to TRBD1. Germline CDR1 is SEHNR and CDR2 is FQNEAQ (reference sequence). After removal of 5 bases from V and 4 bases from J, the junction contained 9 bases not matched to a gene. The CDR3 sequence is 15 residues long. The DNA of the CDR3 is TGTGCCAGCAGCAAAACCCAGGACAGGTCAGATACGCAGTATTTT. Translation gives CASSKTQDRSDTQYF.

The J gene is TRBJ1-2, the V gene TRBV18; no clear D. The length of the CDR3 is 15 residues. V was cut by 3 bases and J by 0 bases, with 11 bases left in between. CDR1 is KGHSH and CDR2 is LQKENI in the germline V gene. CDR3 bases: TGTGCCAGCTCACCTCTCCCGGGAACTAACTATGGCTACACCTTC. Residues: CASSPLPGTNYGYTF. Complete variable domain (other parts from reference TRBV18 and TRBJ1-2): NAGVMQNPRHLVRRRGQEARLRCSPMKGHSHVYWYRQLPEEGLKFMVYLQKENIIDESGMPKERFSAEFPKEGPSILRIQQVVRGDSAAYFCASSPLPGTNYGYTFGSGTRLTVV.

This clone was seen a handful of times. The CDR3 nucleotides are TGTGCCAGCAGCGCGACAGGGGCCGGCACTGAAGCTTTCTTT. It is translated as CASSATGAGTEAFF. The chain carries TRBV9 and TRBJ1-1; the match to TRBD1 covers 8 bases. The CDR3 has 14 amino acids. CDR1 and CDR2 (germline): SGDLS, YYNGEE. After removal of 3 bases from V and 4 bases from J, the junction contained 5 bases not matched to a gene.

This CDR3 is CATRQGLGETQYF. In DNA, the CDR3 is TGTGCCACCCGTCAAGGACTGGGAGAGACCCAGTACTTC. V is TRBV12-3 or TRBV12-4 and J is TRBJ2-5; tentatively, D is TRBD2 (5 bases). Trimming pared 10 bases from V and 4 bases from J, leaving 16 bases between. This CDR3 region has 13 residues.

This clone was picked up a small number of times. V and J are TRBV6-6 and TRBJ2-2, with a weak D call TRBD1 (6 bases). Germline V gene data show CDR1 as MNHNY and CDR2 as SVGAGI (reference sequence). V was shortened by 1 base and J by 4 bases, with 10 bases between the two germline ends. The CDR3 is 15 amino acids. CDR3 region: CASSYLGQTTGELFF. The CDR3 bases are TGTGCCAGCAGTTACTTAGGACAGACCACCGGGGAGCTGTTTTTT.

A single count supports this clone. The J gene is TRBJ2-3, the V gene TRBV28, with D tentatively TRBD1 (6 bases). The CDR3 covers 16 residues. The germline CDR1 and CDR2 sequences are MDHEN and SYDVKM. V shed 4 bases and J shed 4 bases, with 18 bases lying between them. CDR3 nucleotide sequence: TGTGCCAGCAGTTCCGTAACAGGGAGTGGGCCAGATACGCAGTATTTT. Translation: CASSSVTGSGPDTQYF.

The V call is TRBV7-2, the J call TRBJ1-2, with 7 bases matching TRBD1. The junction had 8 bases not matched to a gene; V was cut back by 0 bases and J by 4 bases. Germline assignment: CDR1 SGHTA and CDR2 FQGNSA. This CDR3 has 16 residues. The chain's CDR3 is CASSLALDRVRYGYTF. CDR3 DNA: TGTGCCAGCAGCTTAGCACTAGACAGGGTTCGCTATGGCTACACCTTC.

The V call is TRBV6-6, the J call TRBJ1-2; maybe TRBD1 (6 bases). V was shortened by 8 bases and J by 8 bases, with 21 bases between the two germline ends. Germline CDR1 MNHNY, CDR2 SVGAGI (reference sequence). The CDR3 consists of 14 residues. The CDR3 here is CASWRRGLAGGYTF. The DNA for the CDR3 is TGTGCCAGCTGGAGGCGGGGGCTGGCAGGAGGCTACACCTTC.

This clone is a singleton in its sample. J is TRBJ1-1 and V is TRBV5-1, with 9 bases identical to TRBD1. With V trimmed by 2 bases and J by 2 bases, 4 bases remained unmatched. Germline values: CDR1 SGHRS, CDR2 YFSETQ. This CDR3 contains 15 residues. The CDR3 loop is CASSLTTGGNTEAFF. CDR3 coding DNA: TGCGCCAGCAGCTTAACCACAGGGGGCAACACTGAAGCTTTCTTT.